Following are 10 T cell receptor beta chains from one sample sequenced in a study of cytomegalovirus exposure and HLA in healthy donors. Assay used: immunoSEQ multiplex PCR; TCRdb lists only in-frame clones, some missing. The data contain 200,000 to 300,000 clones, around 87% of them seen just once; the ten biggest clones take up 1% to 1.5%. The sequenced sample consisted of PBMCs. The receptor source for this set is a woman aged 25 to 39 in good health and CMV-seropositive.

The genes are TRBV5-1 and TRBJ1-4, with 11 bases that match TRBD1. CDR1 and CDR2 (germline): SGHRS, YFSETQ. The ends lost 3 bases at V and 5 bases at J; junction bases unmatched: 3. This CDR3 is built from 15 residues. CDR3 DNA: TGCGCCAGCAGCTCCCGGGACAGGGGGAATGAAAAACTGTTTTTT. It encodes CASSSRDRGNEKLFF.

The chain employs TRBV30 and TRBJ2-5, with D possibly matching TRBD2 (5 bases). With 3 bases removed from V and 2 bases from J, the gap between germline ends came to 10 bases. The CDR3 sequence is 13 residues long. Per germline, CDR1 GTSNPN and CDR2 SVGIG (reference sequence). The CDR3 spells CAWSPGLQETQYF. CDR3 DNA: TGTGCCTGGAGCCCAGGACTTCAAGAGACCCAGTACTTC.

This clone was observed a handful of times. This chain joins TRBV28 and TRBJ1-2; D may be TRBD1 (5 bases). V was pared by 5 bases and J by 6 bases, with 13 bases between. Germline-derived CDR1 and CDR2 are MDHEN and SYDVKM. The CDR3 is made up of 13 amino acids. This chain's CDR3 is CASSNPRVHGYTF. In nucleotides, the CDR3 is TGTGCCAGCAGTAACCCCAGGGTCCATGGCTACACCTTC.

This chain links TRBV5-4 with TRBJ1-4, with D uncertain. The length of the CDR3 is 14 residues. Germline V lookup: CDR1 SGHNT, CDR2 YYREEE (reference sequence). The V end lost 3 bases, the J end lost 7 bases, and 13 bases lay between the germline ends. CDR3 sequence: CASSSRSSAEKLFF. The CDR3 nucleotides read TGTGCCAGCAGCTCCCGTTCTAGTGCTGAAAAACTGTTTTTT.

The chain is built from TRBV7-9 and TRBJ2-5; no reliable D call. Germline V lookup: CDR1 SEHNR, CDR2 FQNEAQ (reference sequence). This CDR3 spans 15 amino acids. V gave up 1 base and J gave up 5 bases, with 14 bases separating them. The CDR3 here is CASSLGRPGWETQYF. Written as DNA, the CDR3 is TGTGCCAGCAGCTTAGGTCGGCCAGGTTGGGAGACCCAGTACTTC.

The chain recombines TRBV7-9 with TRBJ2-3, with a possible D match to TRBD1 (6 bases). This CDR3 contains 14 residues. V was clipped by 5 bases and J by 2 bases, with 11 bases between them. In germline, CDR1 is SEHNR, CDR2 FQNEAQ (reference sequence). The CDR3 protein is CASSQTGYTDTQYF. The CDR3 bases are TGTGCCAGCAGCCAAACAGGGTACACAGATACGCAGTATTTT.

The chain employs TRBV21-1 and TRBJ1-1; the table's D call of TRBD1 was not tested on the DNA. TRBV21-1 represents a pseudogene. The CDR3 has 12 residues. In DNA, the CDR3 is TGTGCCAGCGACAGGGGTCGGACTGAAGCTTTCTTT. This translates into CASDRGRTEAFF.

The chain carries TRBV4-1 and TRBJ1-2, with D possibly being TRBD1 (6 bases). The V gene's germline CDR1 is MGHRA and CDR2 YSYEKL. Trimming took 0 bases from V and 7 from J, leaving 9 bases between them. CDR3 size: 13 residues. The chain's CDR3 is CASSQDLGAGYTF. In nucleotides, the CDR3 is TGCGCCAGCAGCCAAGATTTGGGGGCTGGCTACACCTTC.

The genes are TRBV5-6 and TRBJ1-3; tentative D call: TRBD1 (5 bases). The V gene's germline CDR1 is SGHDT and CDR2 YYEEEE. There are 14 residues in the CDR3. V lost 6 bases, J lost 0 bases, and 10 bases lay in between. Here the CDR3 reads CASKGLTSGNTIYF. The CDR3 DNA reads TGTGCCAGCAAGGGACTGACCTCTGGAAACACCATATATTTT. The full variable domain, in which reference TRBV5-6 and TRBJ1-3 provide the parts outside the CDR3, is DAGVTQSPTHLIKTRGQQVTLRCSPKSGHDTVSWYQQALGQGPQFIFQYYEEEERQRGNFPDRFSGHQFPNYSSELNVNALLLGDSALYLCASKGLTSGNTIYFGEGSWLTVV.

The rearrangement links TRBV5-6 to TRBJ1-2; D not certain. The CDR3 loop spans 14 amino acids. Per the germline V gene, CDR1 is SGHDT and CDR2 is YYEEEE. V dropped 5 bases and J dropped 0 bases, with 11 bases sitting between them. The CDR3 nucleotides read TGTGCCAGCAGACAGTTACGGTCTAACTATGGCTACACCTTC. Protein product: CASRQLRSNYGYTF.